This paragraph covers one TCR beta chain sequence. Its antigen is undetermined. Germline loops: CDR1 SGHDT, CDR2 YYEEEE. V shed 0 bases and J shed 5 bases, with 11 bases lying between them. The CDR3 consists of 15 residues. CD45RO-negative, CCR7-positively selected cells formed the naive CD8 fraction, excluding terminally differentiated effector memory CD45RA+ cells. Each PCR replicate from the sorted subsets contained about 200 ng DNA, which is roughly 33,000 T cell genomes. Original data processing: As immunoSEQ supplied junction-only sequences (without quality scores), filtering differed. TCRdb's copy holds only in-frame clones and misses some; the assay was immunoSEQ multiplex PCR. Clone size and V and J calls were adopted from that table, with D and trimming inferred from the DNA. The data hold some 2 million clones, with around 96% observed a single time. These data belong to a study of shared clonotypes between healthy human individuals.

Study conclusions and caveats: Generally, estimated richness proved larger in naive subsets than it did in memory subsets. The study found lower generation probabilities in non-shared clonotypes than in those shared by all four donors.

V gene TRBV5-6 combines with J gene TRBJ2-2; D possibly corresponds to TRBD1 (6 bases). This clonotype originated in a man aged 18 to 29 in good health. The sequenced sample was naive CD8+ T cells sorted from blood. This CDR3 reads CASSLGQGLTGELFF. The CDR3 DNA reads TGTGCCAGCAGCTTGGGGCAGGGGCTGACCGGGGAGCTGTTTTTT.